These 15 T cell receptor beta chains were sequenced from one sample in a study of blood T cell repertoires in COVID-19 (dated by TCRdb to between 2020 and 2021). Library generation was performed with the immunoSEQ multiplex PCR assay. The immuneACCESS repertoire file appears here via TCRdb, limited to in-frame rearrangements. These files lack a portion of the clones; in checked studies, under half of the deficit traces to unresolved V genes, and the cause of the others is not known. The sample data list over 150,000 clones, and approximately 85% of these were observed just once. The leading ten clones occupy roughly 0.62% of the sample. Specimen: peripheral blood. The receptors were sampled from a man aged 55 to 69 with COVID-19, enrolled during active disease.

This clone is a singleton in its sample. J is TRBJ2-3 and V is TRBV19, with TRBD2 matching over 15 bases. Germline V lookup: CDR1 LNHDA, CDR2 SQIVND (reference sequence). Trimming took 8 bases from V and 2 from J; bases not matched to a gene: 5. This CDR3 spans 16 amino acids. Written as DNA, the CDR3 is TGTGCCAGTGGAGGACTAGCGGGGGGGTTCACAGATACGCAGTATTTT. Protein sequence: CASGGLAGGFTDTQYF.

V gene TRBV7-9 combines with J gene TRBJ2-3; 9 bases map to TRBD1. Germline loops: CDR1 SEHNR, CDR2 FQNEAQ (reference sequence). This CDR3 has 15 amino acids. V shed 6 bases, J shed 6 bases, and the junction held 10 bases outside the gene matches. The CDR3 sequence: CASSPTTGGWDTQYF. The CDR3 DNA follows: TGTGCCAGCAGTCCTACGACAGGGGGATGGGATACGCAGTATTTT.

The chain joins TRBV25-1 to TRBJ2-1; no clear D. The germline gives CDR1 MGHDK, CDR2 SYGVNS. V lost 0 bases and J 1 base, leaving 10 bases between the germline ends. The length of the CDR3 is 16 residues. The DNA for the CDR3 is TGTGCCAGCAGTGAATATGGAACAGATTCCTACAATGAGCAGTTCTTC. Amino acid sequence: CASSEYGTDSYNEQFF.

On this clone itself: At one end the junction does not follow the germline gene, possibly because of a read error. The J gene is TRBJ1-5, the V gene TRBV7-8, with D possibly TRBD1 on 6 matching bases. This CDR3 is 16 amino acids long. Germline V gene data show CDR1 as SGHVS and CDR2 as FQNEAQ. CDR3 nucleotides: TGTGCCAGCAGCTATACATTGCGGGGGGGCGACCAGCCCCGGCATTTT. Encoded protein: CASSYTLRGGDQPRHF.

Note on this clone: At one end, the junction sequence differs from germline, possibly due to a read error. This CDR3 reads CASSLDLTDTQYF. CDR3 sequence (DNA): TGTGCTAGCAGCTTAGACCTAACAGATACGCAGTATTTT. The V gene is TRBV7-7, the J gene TRBJ2-3, with unresolved D. This CDR3 comprises 13 residues. From germline, CDR1 is SSHAT and CDR2 FNYEAQ (reference sequence). The full variable domain, completed using reference TRBV7-7 and TRBJ2-3, is GAGVSQSPRYKVTKRGQDVTLRCDPISSHATLYWYQQALGQGPEFLTYFNYEAQPDKSGLPSDRFSAERPEGSISTLTIQRTEQRDSAMYRCASSLDLTDTQYFGPGTRLTVL.

The CDR3, as DNA: TGTGCCAGCTTTTCCGTTAACTATGGCTACACCTTC. This translates into CASFSVNYGYTF. V and J are TRBV6-4 and TRBJ1-2; no clear D. Per germline, CDR1 MRHNA and CDR2 SNTAGT. CDR3 length: 12 residues. V dropped 8 bases and J dropped 1 base, with 8 bases sitting between them.

For this clone: Other DNA sequences in the sample encode the same CDR3. This chain connects TRBV5-1 to TRBJ2-7; TRBD1 matches at 9 bases. The CDR3 contains 14 residues. Germline-derived CDR1 and CDR2 are SGHRS and YFSETQ. After removal of 1 base from V and 5 bases from J, the junction contained 4 bases not matched to a gene. The CDR3 here is CASSLTQGADEQYF. CDR3 nucleotides: TGCGCCAGCAGCTTGACACAGGGGGCGGACGAGCAGTACTTC.

This chain connects TRBV18 to TRBJ1-5; TRBD1 aligns across 7 bases. Germline trimming cut 3 bases from V and 6 bases from J; bases unmatched to any gene: 5. CDR3 length: 14 residues. Per germline, CDR1 KGHSH and CDR2 LQKENI. CDR3 sequence: CASSPDRDGQPQHF. DNA of the CDR3: TGTGCCAGCTCACCCGACAGGGATGGTCAGCCCCAGCATTTT.

This chain uses TRBV11-2 with TRBJ1-4, with 7 positions matching TRBD1. Losses at the gene ends were 5 bases for V and 6 bases for J; bases not matched to a gene: 9. Germline CDR1 is SGHAT and CDR2 is FQNNGV. This CDR3 is built from 15 residues. DNA of the CDR3: TGTGCCAGCAGCGCCCAGACAGGGCGCTATGAAAAACTGTTTTTT. Translating gives CASSAQTGRYEKLFF.

CDR3 residues: CASSLTAPREKLFF. The CDR3 DNA is TGTGCCAGTAGTTTGACAGCTCCCCGGGAAAAACTGTTTTTT. The V call is TRBV19, the J call TRBJ1-4; D may be TRBD1 (5 bases). The V and J ends lost 5 bases and 8 bases respectively, with 15 bases between them. Germline V gene lookup returns CDR1 LNHDA and CDR2 SQIVND (reference sequence). This CDR3 is 14 amino acids long.

In this sample, this clone turned up once. V usage is TRBV9 and J usage is TRBJ1-6; D gene ambiguous. The CDR3 is made up of 15 amino acids. The ends were cut back, 0 bases at V and 9 bases at J, with 13 bases in the middle. CDR1 is SGDLS and CDR2 is YYNGEE in the germline V gene. In DNA form, the CDR3 reads TGTGCCAGCAGCGTAGCTGACGGGAAACCTTCACCCCTCCACTTT. It specifies CASSVADGKPSPLHF.

V is TRBV9 and J is TRBJ2-1, with 7 bases aligning to TRBD1. CDR1 and CDR2 from the germline V gene are SGDLS and YYNGEE. The CDR3 is 15 residues long. With 1 base clipped from V and 3 bases from J, the junction kept 4 bases outside the gene matches. CDR3: CASSVKGQHYNEQFF. The CDR3 bases are TGTGCCAGCAGCGTAAAGGGACAGCACTACAATGAGCAGTTCTTC.

The genes are TRBV19 and TRBJ1-5; a possible D gene is TRBD1 (6 bases). V was clipped by 5 bases and J by 3 bases, with 14 bases between them. CDR3 length: 15 residues. CDR1 and CDR2 (germline): LNHDA, SQIVND (reference sequence). CDR3 protein: CASSYERGNNQPQHF. CDR3 coding DNA: TGTGCCAGTAGTTACGAGAGGGGGAACAATCAGCCCCAGCATTTT.

V is TRBV7-2 and J is TRBJ2-5; 11 bases map to TRBD2. Germline values: CDR1 SGHTA, CDR2 FQGNSA. CDR3 length: 16 amino acids. V shed 3 bases, J shed 4 bases, and the junction held 7 bases outside the gene matches. The CDR3 nucleotides read TGTGCCAGCAGCTTCACTAGCGGGAGTTTCGGAGAGACCCAGTACTTC. Translated, it gives CASSFTSGSFGETQYF.

The V and J genes are TRBV3-1 (or the pseudogene TRBV3-2) and TRBJ2-7; weak D call: TRBD2 (7 bases). The V gene lost 2 bases and the J gene lost 2 bases, with 13 bases spanning the gap. Germline V lookup: CDR1 LGHDT, CDR2 YNNKEL (reference sequence). The CDR3 runs to 15 residues. CDR3 DNA sequence: TGTGCCAGCAGCCAAACTGGGGGGGGGCCCTACGAGCAGTACTTC. This codes for CASSQTGGGPYEQYF.